Here is one T cell receptor (beta chain) with its context. Antigen specificity is unknown. Those who donated were healthy HIV-negative adults, with no recent acute infections or vaccinations reported. Original handling: Filtering was not the same, since immunoSEQ gave junction-only sequences without quality scores. Clones were read by immunoSEQ multiplex PCR, and TCRdb kept only the in-frame ones, dropping some. V and J calls and clone size are given by that table; D and trimming were obtained from the DNA. The table shows roughly 760,000 clones, with 74% occurring only once. The data stem from a study of shared clonotypes between healthy human individuals. Study-wide points: About 5% of naive CD4 clonotypes were shared across a few donors.

This TCR came from a woman in her thirties in good health. Sequenced sample: memory CD4+ T cells sorted from blood. The subset here: CD45RA-negative fraction.

This chain's CDR3 is CASSLGGSKGGEQYF. For the CDR3, the DNA is TGTGCCAGCAGCCTGGGGGGGAGTAAGGGCGGCGAGCAGTACTTC. The V call is TRBV28, the J call TRBJ2-7; 7 nucleotides line up with TRBD2. Germline lookup yields CDR1 MDHEN and CDR2 SYDVKM. The CDR3 contains 15 residues. With V trimmed by 6 bases and J by 6 bases, 14 bases remained unmatched.